The present T cell receptor beta chain was sequenced within a study of T-cell memory formation after mild COVID-19. Study details: Clustering of TCRs was largely donor specific. Study-wide findings and caveats: A balance of CD4 and CD8 characterized clones contracting day 15 to 85, whereas later expanders leaned CD4+.

This clonotype was picked up many times. What it binds is unknown. MiXCR, applied by TCRdb to the 5' RACE reads, yields one record per CDR3 protein. The sample includes roughly 130,000 distinct CDR3 sequences, roughly 6% of them seen just once. CDR1 is MNHEY, CDR2 SVGAGI, per germline. V gave up 5 bases and J gave up 7 bases; unmatched junction bases: 16. The CDR3 has 17 amino acids. The rearrangement uses TRBV6-5 and TRBJ2-1; TRBD2 matches 8 bases. The TCR was taken from an adult woman who had mild COVID-19 (a few samples of this study predate the infection). Cell type and time point are not known. The sample taken for sequencing was PBMCs or a T cell subset sorted from them (not recorded which). CDR3 DNA: TGTGCCAGCAGTCGGACCCCACCCGGGACTAGGTTTAATGAGCAGTTCTTC. It translates to CASSRTPPGTRFNEQFF.